Shown below are 3 T cell receptor beta chains from a single sample sequenced in a study of CD8+ T cells in alopecia areata. Treatment specified: oral pan-JAK inhibitor, 5-10 mg twice daily. In each case, RNA was isolated and then reverse transcribed into cDNA as the sequencing template. Libraries were prepared by immunoSEQ multiplex PCR; TCRdb keeps only in-frame clonotypes and omits some of them. The sample includes under 350,000 clones, 58% of them seen just once. The specimen comprised CD4+ T cells sorted from blood, sampled at week 24, from a patient treated with tofacitinib. These receptors originate from a human donor with alopecia areata.

The CDR3 DNA is TGTGCCAGCGCCGCGGTTAGCAAAAACATTCAGTACTTC. This encodes CASAAVSKNIQYF. This chain joins TRBV10-3 and TRBJ2-4; D unclear. The CDR3 consists of 13 residues. Trimming cost V 10 bases and J 3 bases, with 13 bases left between them. The germline CDR1 and CDR2 sequences are ENHRY and SYGVKD.

Concerning this clone: Other DNA sequences in the sample encode the same CDR3. The chain joins TRBV4-1 to TRBJ1-5; D is undetermined. Germline V gives CDR1 MGHRA, CDR2 YSYEKL. Deletions cut 1 base from V and 4 bases from J, with 8 bases between. The CDR3 runs to 14 residues. This CDR3 is CASSQAGGNQPQHF. In nucleotides, the CDR3 is TGCGCCAGCAGCCAAGCAGGTGGGAATCAGCCCCAGCATTTT.

The V call is TRBV29-1, the J call TRBJ2-5, with D maybe TRBD1 (6 bases). The V gene's germline CDR1 is SQVTM and CDR2 ANQGSEA. This CDR3 contains 14 residues. V lost 0 bases to trimming and J lost 1 base, with 9 bases between them. The CDR3 DNA follows: TGCAGCGTTGAAGATCAGACAGGCCAAGAGACCCAGTACTTC. Amino acids: CSVEDQTGQETQYF. The full variable domain, its missing parts supplied by reference TRBV29-1 and TRBJ2-5, is SAVISQKPSRDICQRGTSLTIQCQVDSQVTMMFWYRQQPGQSLTLIATANQGSEATYESGFVIDKFPISRPNLTFSTLTVSNMSPEDSSIYLCSVEDQTGQETQYFGPGTRLLVL.